This TCR beta chain was sequenced for a study of blood T cell repertoires in COVID-19. Study-level information: Sample material is recorded as cDNA or gDNA derived from T cells, B-cell-depleted T cells, or PBMCs.

Method: immunoSEQ multiplex PCR; TCRdb's copy keeps in-frame clones and lacks some. The table records roughly 390,000 clones, about 89% of them present only once. Germline loops: CDR1 SNHLY, CDR2 FYNNEI. There are 13 residues in the CDR3. Trimming shortened V by 6 bases and J by 6 bases, and 13 bases separated the two germline ends. The V call is TRBV2, the J call TRBJ2-3, with D possibly TRBD2 on 5 matching bases. This sequence was found in a woman aged 25 to 39 with COVID-19, enrolled during active disease. Sequencing used peripheral blood. The CDR3 protein is CASRLIRGDTQYF. The CDR3 DNA reads TGTGCCAGCAGACTAATTAGAGGGGATACGCAGTATTTT.